Listed below are T cell receptor beta chains from one sample, sequenced in a study of shared clonotypes between healthy human individuals. TCRdb's copy holds only in-frame clones and misses some; the assay was immunoSEQ multiplex PCR. The data show approximately 1,500,000 clones, roughly 96% seen once. The sequenced material came from naive CD4+ T cells sorted from blood. The receptors derive from a man aged 30 to 39 in good health. The CDR3 runs from the conserved cysteine through the conserved F or W. A D gene is named only where the DNA matches it firmly. The listing skips clone size in some rows; elsewhere it reads once, few, many or a size class.

D gene	V gene	clone size	J gene	CDR3 DNA	CDR3 protein
.	TRBV7-3	.	TRBJ2-3	TGTGCCAGCAGCTTAACGGATACGGCAGATACGCAGTATTTT	CASSLTDTADTQYF
.	TRBV7-9	.	TRBJ2-1	TGTGCCACAGGGGGGGAGATAATCGACGGTGAGCAGTTCTTC	CATGGEIIDGEQFF
TRBD1	TRBV28	.	TRBJ1-2	TGTGCCAGCCTTGACAGGGATCCTCGCTTTTATGGCTACACCTTC	CASLDRDPRFYGYTF
.	TRBV2	.	TRBJ2-2	TGTGCCAGCAGGACTCCCGGAGACAGTGAATTCCCTACCGGGGAGCTGTTTTTT	CASRTPGDSEFPTGELFF
TRBD2	TRBV18	.	TRBJ2-1	TGTGCCAGCTCACCATCCAGCGGGAGGCCCCAGAGGGGCGATGAGCAGTTCTTC	CASSPSSGRPQRGDEQFF
.	TRBV5-1	.	TRBJ2-1	TGCGCCAGCAGCCCGGGTGGGGGGCTATCCTACAATGAGCAGTTCTTC	CASSPGGGLSYNEQFF
.	TRBV5-4	.	TRBJ2-7	TGTGCCAGCAGCCGCTCGACAGACTACGAGCAGTACTTC	CASSRSTDYEQYF
.	TRBV4-3	.	TRBJ2-1	TGCGCCAGCAGCCAGGGCTCCTACAATGAGCAGTTCTTC	CASSQGSYNEQFF
TRBD2	TRBV5-1	.	TRBJ2-7	TGCGCCAGCAGCTTGGACACCGGACTAGCGGGAGGGTACGAGCAGTACTTC	CASSLDTGLAGGYEQYF
.	TRBV7-9	.	TRBJ1-3	TGTGCCAGCAGCCGTGGACACCCAATAAGATCTGGAAACACCATATATTTT	CASSRGHPIRSGNTIYF
.	TRBV29-1	.	TRBJ1-2	TGCAGCGAAGAGGGCTACACCTTC	CSEEGYTF
.	TRBV6-1	.	TRBJ2-3	TGTGCGAGCATAAGAGGCCCCCAAGAAGGTGGTACGCAGTATTTT	CASIRGPQEGGTQYF
TRBD2	TRBV7-9	.	TRBJ2-1	TGTGCCAGCAGCTCCGGGACTAGCGGGAGGGTCTACAATGAGCAGTTCTTC	CASSSGTSGRVYNEQFF
TRBD1	TRBV5-4	.	TRBJ2-7	TGTGCCAGCAGTCTCAAAGGGGGACAGTCGATCCCCTCTACCCAGCAGTACTTC	CASSLKGGQSIPSTQQYF
.	TRBV9	.	TRBJ1-3	TGTGCCAGCAGCGTAGACCGGGGGACTGGAAACACCATATATTTT	CASSVDRGTGNTIYF
.	TRBV5-1	.	TRBJ2-2	TGCGCCAGCAGCTTGGATCCCTCGAACACCGGGGAGCTGTTTTTT	CASSLDPSNTGELFF
TRBD1	TRBV6-1	.	TRBJ2-7	TGTGCCAGCAGACTAACAGGGGGCGCAGCGGCCGAGCAGTACTTC	CASRLTGGAAAEQYF
TRBD1	TRBV6-6	.	TRBJ1-1	TGTGCCAGCTTCAAGACAGGGCAGATGAACACTGAAGCTTTCTTT	CASFKTGQMNTEAFF
.	TRBV6-5	once	TRBJ2-7	TGTGCCAGCAGTAACAGGGTCTCCGAGCAGTACTTC	CASSNRVSEQYF
.	TRBV5-5	.	TRBJ2-1	TGTGCCAGCAGCTTGGTTTCGGGAGTTTACAATGAGCAGTTCTTC	CASSLVSGVYNEQFF
TRBD1	TRBV15	.	TRBJ1-2	TGTGCCACCAGCAGAGGGTACAGGGGGAGAACTAACTATGGCTACACCTTC	CATSRGYRGRTNYGYTF
.	TRBV7-3	.	TRBJ1-5	TGTGCCAGCAGCTCGCGGGGCAATCAGCCCCAGCATTTT	CASSSRGNQPQHF
TRBD1	TRBV27	.	TRBJ1-2	TGTGCCAGCAGTTCCCCCCGCAGGGGGGTCAACTATGGCTACACCTTC	CASSSPRRGVNYGYTF
TRBD2	TRBV5-1	.	TRBJ2-5	TGCGCCAGCAGCTTTTTCCCGGGGGGAGAGACCCAGTACTTC	CASSFFPGGETQYF
TRBD1	TRBV5-1	.	TRBJ1-5	TGCGCCAGCAGCTTGTGGACAGGGAGCAATCAGCCCCAGCATTTT	CASSLWTGSNQPQHF
.	TRBV28	.	TRBJ1-1	TGTGCCAGCAGCGATCCGGGACACTTGAACACTGAAGCTTTCTTT	CASSDPGHLNTEAFF
.	TRBV5-1	.	TRBJ2-5	TGCGCCAGCCAACGGGGGAGAACTCAAGAGACCCAGTACTTC	CASQRGRTQETQYF
.	TRBV18	.	TRBJ2-5	TGTGCCAGCTCACCTCTCTACCAAGAGACCCAGTACTTC	CASSPLYQETQYF
.	TRBV5-5	.	TRBJ2-1	TGTGCCAGCAGCTTCGGTCAGAACTCCTACAATGAGCAGTTCTTC	CASSFGQNSYNEQFF
.	TRBV5-8	.	TRBJ2-7	TGTGCCAGCAGCTTGGGCCACCTCCGTACCTACGAGCAGTACTTC	CASSLGHLRTYEQYF
TRBD2	TRBV29-1	once	TRBJ2-3	TGCAGCGCGGGGGGAACAGGTTATGGAGATACGCAGTATTTT	CSAGGTGYGDTQYF
.	TRBV28	.	TRBJ1-2	TGTGCCAGCATTTCCACCCGACACCTCTATGGCTACACCTTC	CASISTRHLYGYTF
.	TRBV7-2	.	TRBJ1-1	TGTGCCAGCAGCTTAGTTCCGGAATACACTGAAGCTTTCTTT	CASSLVPEYTEAFF
.	TRBV11-2	.	TRBJ2-7	TGTGCCAGCAGCTTAGATCAGGGTTCCTACGAGCAGTACTTC	CASSLDQGSYEQYF
TRBD2	TRBV6-1	once	TRBJ2-5	TGTGCCAGCAGTGCTGGGACTAGCGGCCAAGAGACCCAGTACTTC	CASSAGTSGQETQYF
.	TRBV5-4	.	TRBJ2-3	TGTGCCAGCAGCCCCCCCGGAGGACTTAGCACAGATACGCAGTATTTT	CASSPPGGLSTDTQYF
TRBD2	TRBV11-2	.	TRBJ2-1	TGTGCCAGCAGCTCGACTAGCGGGGGTAATGAGCAGTTCTTC	CASSSTSGGNEQFF
TRBD1	TRBV4-2	.	TRBJ2-7	TGTGCCAGCAGCCCCCTTAGAGGACAGGGGGTCGGCTCCGAGCAGTACTTC	CASSPLRGQGVGSEQYF
TRBD1	TRBV19	.	TRBJ1-5	TGTGCCAGTAGTACCATCACAGGGGTTAGCAATCAGCCCCAGCATTTT	CASSTITGVSNQPQHF
TRBD2	TRBV9	.	TRBJ2-2	TGTGCCAGCAGCGCACCCGGAAGCGGGGTTACCGGGGAGCTGTTTTTT	CASSAPGSGVTGELFF
.	TRBV7-9	.	TRBJ2-1	TGTGCCAGCAGCAAGTTCACAGACAATGAGCAGTTCTTC	CASSKFTDNEQFF
.	TRBV18	.	TRBJ2-5	TGTGCCAGCTCACCTGACTTGCGCGAGACCCAGTACTTC	CASSPDLRETQYF
.	TRBV23-1	.	TRBJ2-5	TGCGCCAGCAGTCCCCCGGAGGGCGGATCGGAGACCCAGTACTTC	CASSPPEGGSETQYF
.	TRBV25-1	.	TRBJ2-2	TGTGCCAGCAGTCTAGCTGGGGGCACCGGGGAGCTGTTTTTT	CASSLAGGTGELFF
.	TRBV10-2	.	TRBJ2-1	TGCGCCAGCAGTGAGTGGGGACTGAGCGAAGACAATGAGCAGTTCTTC	CASSEWGLSEDNEQFF
.	TRBV27	.	TRBJ2-3	TGTGCCAGCAGATATACTCTCAGCACAGATACGCAGTATTTT	CASRYTLSTDTQYF
.	TRBV5-1	.	TRBJ2-6	TGCGCCAGCAGGCTAGGGATTCCTGGGGCCAACGTCCTGACTTTC	CASRLGIPGANVLTF
TRBD2	TRBV19	.	TRBJ2-5	TGTGCCAGTAGTATAGGAGGACTAGCGGGGGCCCGAGAGACCCAGTACTTC	CASSIGGLAGARETQYF
.	TRBV28	.	TRBJ2-7	TGTGCCAGCAGTTTATTACGAAGACAGAACGCCTACGAGCAGTACTTC	CASSLLRRQNAYEQYF
TRBD2	TRBV10-1	.	TRBJ2-7	TGCGCCAGCAGTGAGGGCCCCGGGGGAGGGCAAGCAGGCGAGCAGTACTTC	CASSEGPGGGQAGEQYF
TRBD1	TRBV5-1	.	TRBJ2-7	TGCGCCAGCAGCTCGAGGACAGGGGGTAGCTACGAGCAGTACTTC	CASSSRTGGSYEQYF
.	TRBV7-3	.	TRBJ2-2	TGTGCCAGCAGCTTAGGACGGAGCACCGGGGAGCTGTTTTTT	CASSLGRSTGELFF